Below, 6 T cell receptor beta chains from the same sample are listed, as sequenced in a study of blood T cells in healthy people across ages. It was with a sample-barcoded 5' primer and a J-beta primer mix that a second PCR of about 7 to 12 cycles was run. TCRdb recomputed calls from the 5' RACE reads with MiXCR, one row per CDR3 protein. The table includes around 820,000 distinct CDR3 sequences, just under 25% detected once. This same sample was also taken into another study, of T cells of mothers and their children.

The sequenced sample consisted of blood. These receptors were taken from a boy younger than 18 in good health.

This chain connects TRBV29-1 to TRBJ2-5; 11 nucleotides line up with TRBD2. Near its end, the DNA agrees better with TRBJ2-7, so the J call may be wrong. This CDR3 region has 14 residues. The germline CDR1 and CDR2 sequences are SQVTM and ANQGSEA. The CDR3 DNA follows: TGCAGCGTCGAACTAGCGGGAGAATTCTACGAGCAGTACTTC. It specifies CSVELAGEFYEQYF.

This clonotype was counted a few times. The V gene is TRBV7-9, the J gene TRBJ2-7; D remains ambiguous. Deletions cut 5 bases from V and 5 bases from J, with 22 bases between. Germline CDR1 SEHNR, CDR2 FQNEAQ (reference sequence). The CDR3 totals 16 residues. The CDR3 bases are TGTGCCAGCAGCCTAGACGGCTCAACCTCCTTCGACGAGCAGTACTTC. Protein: CASSLDGSTSFDEQYF.

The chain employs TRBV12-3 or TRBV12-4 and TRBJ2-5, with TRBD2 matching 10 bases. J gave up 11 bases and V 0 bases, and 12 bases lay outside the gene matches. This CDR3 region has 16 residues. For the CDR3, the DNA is TGTGCCAGCAGTTTAGCAGCGGGAGGGCCCAACAATGAGCAGTACTTC. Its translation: CASSLAAGGPNNEQYF.

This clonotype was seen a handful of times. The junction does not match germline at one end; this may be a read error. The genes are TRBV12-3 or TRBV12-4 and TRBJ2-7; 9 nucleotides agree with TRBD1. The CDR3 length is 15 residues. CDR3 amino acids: CVSRGTGTGLYEQYF. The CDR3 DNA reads TGTGTCAGCAGGGGAACCGGGACAGGGCTTTACGAGCAGTACTTC.

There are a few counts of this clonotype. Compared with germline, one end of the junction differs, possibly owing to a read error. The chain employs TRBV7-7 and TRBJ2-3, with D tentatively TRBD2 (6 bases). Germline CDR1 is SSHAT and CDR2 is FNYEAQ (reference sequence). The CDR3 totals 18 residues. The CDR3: CASSLTLPGGVRTDTQYF. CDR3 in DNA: TGTGCTAGCAGCTTAACCCTGCCTGGCGGGGTACGCACAGATACGCAGTATTTT.

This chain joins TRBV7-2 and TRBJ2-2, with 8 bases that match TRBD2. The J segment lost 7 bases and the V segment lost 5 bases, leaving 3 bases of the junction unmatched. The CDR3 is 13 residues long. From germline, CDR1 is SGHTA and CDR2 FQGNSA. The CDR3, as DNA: TGTGCCAGCAGCGCGGGGGGTGGCGGGGAGCTGTTTTTT. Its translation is CASSAGGGGELFF.